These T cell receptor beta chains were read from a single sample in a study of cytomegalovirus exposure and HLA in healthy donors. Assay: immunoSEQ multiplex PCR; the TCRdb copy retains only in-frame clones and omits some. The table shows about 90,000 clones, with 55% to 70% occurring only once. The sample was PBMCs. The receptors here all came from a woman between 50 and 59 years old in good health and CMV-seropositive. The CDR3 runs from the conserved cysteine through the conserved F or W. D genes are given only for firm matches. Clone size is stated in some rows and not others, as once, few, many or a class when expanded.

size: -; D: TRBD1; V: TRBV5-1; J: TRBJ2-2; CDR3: CASPPKTTGTGIGGELFF; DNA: TGCGCCAGCCCACCGAAGACGACCGGGACAGGTATTGGCGGGGAGCTGTTTTTT
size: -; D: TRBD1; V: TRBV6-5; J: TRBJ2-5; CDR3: CASSYGDRLETQYF; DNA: TGTGCCAGCAGTTACGGGGACAGACTAGAGACCCAGTACTTC
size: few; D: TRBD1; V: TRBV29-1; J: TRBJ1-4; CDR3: CSVGDRADEKLFF; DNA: TGCAGCGTAGGAGACAGGGCGGATGAAAAACTGTTTTTT
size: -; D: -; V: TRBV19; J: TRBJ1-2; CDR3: CASSIDSVNYGYTF; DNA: TGTGCCAGTAGTATAGATTCAGTGAACTATGGCTACACCTTC
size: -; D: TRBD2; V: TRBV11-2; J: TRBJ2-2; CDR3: CASSYTSGGAFGELFF; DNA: TGTGCCAGCAGCTATACTAGCGGGGGGGCCTTCGGGGAGCTGTTTTTT
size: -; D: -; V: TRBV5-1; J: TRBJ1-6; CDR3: CASSPREAPNSPLHF; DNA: TGCGCCAGCAGCCCCCGGGAGGCGCCCAATTCACCCCTCCACTTT
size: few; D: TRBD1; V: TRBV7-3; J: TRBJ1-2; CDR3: CASSLTSQGDGYTF; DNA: TGTGCCAGCAGCTTAACGAGTCAGGGGGATGGCTACACCTTC
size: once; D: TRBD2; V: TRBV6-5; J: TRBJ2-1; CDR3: CASSYRGGQRNEQFF; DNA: TGTGCCAGCAGTTACCGGGGGGGCCAAAGGAATGAGCAGTTCTTC
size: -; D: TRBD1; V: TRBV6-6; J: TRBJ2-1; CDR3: CASSLQGSIYNEQFF; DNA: TGTGCCAGCAGTTTACAGGGGTCGATCTACAATGAGCAGTTCTTC
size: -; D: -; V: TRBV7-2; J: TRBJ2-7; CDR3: CASSLVGAGRSSYEQYF; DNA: TGTGCCAGCAGCTTAGTGGGGGCAGGAAGGAGCTCCTACGAGCAGTACTTC
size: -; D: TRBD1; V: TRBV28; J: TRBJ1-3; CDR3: CASRAGDRAFRSGNTIYF; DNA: TGTGCCAGTAGAGCTGGGGACAGGGCTTTTCGCTCTGGAAACACCATATATTTT
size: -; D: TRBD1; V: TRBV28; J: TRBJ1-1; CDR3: CASTLGQEDTEAFF; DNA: TGTGCCAGCACCTTAGGACAGGAGGACACTGAAGCTTTCTTT
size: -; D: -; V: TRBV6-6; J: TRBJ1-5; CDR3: CASSYQGGDQPQHF; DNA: TGTGCCAGCAGTTACCAGGGAGGGGATCAGCCCCAGCATTTT
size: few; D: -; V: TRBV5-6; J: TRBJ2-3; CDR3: CASSLVGGSRTDTQYF; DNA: TGTGCCAGCAGCTTGGTTGGGGGCTCAAGGACAGATACGCAGTATTTT
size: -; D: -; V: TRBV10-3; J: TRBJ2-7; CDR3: CAISDGRARSYEQYF; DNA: TGTGCCATCAGTGATGGTAGAGCACGCTCCTACGAGCAGTACTTC
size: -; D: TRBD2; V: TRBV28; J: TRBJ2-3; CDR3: CASSLSGGAGDTQYF; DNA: TGTGCCAGCAGTCTTAGCGGGGGGGCCGGAGATACGCAGTATTTT
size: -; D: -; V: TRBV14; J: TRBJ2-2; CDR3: CASSQRDSVAGELFF; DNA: TGTGCCAGCAGCCAGAGAGACAGCGTGGCCGGGGAGCTGTTTTTT
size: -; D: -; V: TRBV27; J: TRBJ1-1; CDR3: CASSSEEGGTEAFF; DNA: TGTGCCAGCAGTTCAGAGGAGGGCGGCACTGAAGCTTTCTTT
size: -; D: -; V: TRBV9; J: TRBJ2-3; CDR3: CASSVEGTGLEDTQYF; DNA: TGTGCCAGCAGCGTAGAGGGTACAGGGTTAGAGGATACGCAGTATTTT
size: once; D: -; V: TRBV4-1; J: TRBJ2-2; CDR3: CASSQEGAAGELFF; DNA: TGTGCCAGCAGCCAAGAAGGCGCGGCCGGGGAGCTGTTTTTT
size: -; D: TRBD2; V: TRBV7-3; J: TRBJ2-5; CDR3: CASSLLGTSQETQYF; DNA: TGTGCCAGCAGCCTCCTTGGGACTAGCCAAGAGACCCAGTACTTC
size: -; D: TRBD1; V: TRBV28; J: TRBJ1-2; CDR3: CASSSHRQGEVGYTF; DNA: TGTGCCAGCAGTTCACATCGACAGGGGGAGGTTGGCTACACCTTC
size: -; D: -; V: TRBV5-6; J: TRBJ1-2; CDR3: CASSAGTRYKAF; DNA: TGTGCCAGCAGCGCAGGGACACGATATAAAGCCTTC
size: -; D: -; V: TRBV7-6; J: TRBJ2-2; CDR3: CASSLSAEYTGELFF; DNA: TGTGCCAGCAGCTTAAGCGCAGAATACACCGGGGAGCTGTTTTTT
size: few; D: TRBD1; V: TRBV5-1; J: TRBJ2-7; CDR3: CASSPGQGVREQYF; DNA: TGCGCCAGCAGTCCCGGACAGGGGGTACGCGAGCAGTACTTC
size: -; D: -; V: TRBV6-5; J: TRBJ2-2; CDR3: CASSPGQTGELFF; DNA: TGTGCCAGCAGCCCCGGACAGACCGGGGAGCTGTTTTTT
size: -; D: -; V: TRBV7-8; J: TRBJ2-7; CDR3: CASSLGAGTVNSYEQYF; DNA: TGTGCCAGCAGCTTAGGGGCGGGGACAGTTAACTCCTACGAGCAGTACTTC
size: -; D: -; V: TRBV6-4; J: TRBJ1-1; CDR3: CASRAFRDIEALF; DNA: TGTGCCAGCAGGGCCTTTAGGGACATTGAAGCTCTCTTT
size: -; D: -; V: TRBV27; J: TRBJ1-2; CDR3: CASSSPSSDTSGYTF; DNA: TGTGCCAGCAGTTCCCCCTCTTCCGACACAAGTGGCTACACCTTC
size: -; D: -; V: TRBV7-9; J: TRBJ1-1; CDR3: CASGHSEGPIGDTEAFF; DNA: TGTGCCAGCGGCCACTCGGAGGGGCCGATCGGGGACACTGAAGCTTTCTTT
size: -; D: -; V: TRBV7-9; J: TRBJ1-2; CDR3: CASSSLTGWGYTF; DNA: TGTGCCAGCAGCTCCCTCACCGGGTGGGGCTACACCTTC
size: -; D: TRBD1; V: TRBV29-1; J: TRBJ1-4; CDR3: CSGGPDRGEEKLFF; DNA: TGCAGCGGGGGGCCGGACAGGGGTGAAGAAAAACTGTTTTTT
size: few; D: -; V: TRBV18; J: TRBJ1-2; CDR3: CASSPPDSTNYGYTF; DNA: TGTGCCAGCTCACCTCCGGACAGCACTAACTATGGCTACACCTTC
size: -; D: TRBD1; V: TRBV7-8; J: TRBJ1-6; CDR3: CASSFPGQSYNSPLHF; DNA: TGTGCCAGCAGCTTTCCGGGACAGTCCTATAATTCACCCCTCCACTTT
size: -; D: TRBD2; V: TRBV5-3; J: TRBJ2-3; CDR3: CARSNPGTSGGKGDTQYF; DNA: TGTGCCAGAAGCAACCCCGGGACTAGCGGGGGGAAGGGAGATACGCAGTATTTT
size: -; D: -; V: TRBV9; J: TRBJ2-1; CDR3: CASSLSGSSYNEQFF; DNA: TGTGCCAGCAGCCTCAGCGGAAGCTCCTACAATGAGCAGTTCTTC
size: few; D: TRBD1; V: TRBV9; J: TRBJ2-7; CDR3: CASSVGVGTGLREQYF; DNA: TGTGCCAGCAGCGTAGGAGTAGGGACAGGGTTGAGGGAGCAGTACTTC
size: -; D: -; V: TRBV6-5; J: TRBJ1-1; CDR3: CASSYAGTPNTEAFF; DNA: TGTGCCAGCAGTTACGCCGGGACACCGAACACTGAAGCTTTCTTT
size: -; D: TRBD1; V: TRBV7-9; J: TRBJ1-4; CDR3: CASSSTGNEKLFF; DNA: TGTGCCAGCAGCTCGACAGGGAATGAAAAACTGTTTTTT
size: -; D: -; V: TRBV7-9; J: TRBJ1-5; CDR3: CASSSGSGGNQPQHF; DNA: TGTGCCAGCAGCTCAGGGTCAGGGGGCAATCAGCCCCAGCATTTT
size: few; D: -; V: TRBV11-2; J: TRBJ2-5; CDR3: CASSLGGGGTETQYF; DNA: TGTGCCAGCAGCTTAGGGGGGGGCGGAACAGAGACCCAGTACTTC
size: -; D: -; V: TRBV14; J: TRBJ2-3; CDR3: CASSQVGGHYRTDTQYF; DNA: TGTGCCAGCAGCCAAGTCGGCGGCCACTACCGTACAGATACGCAGTATTTT
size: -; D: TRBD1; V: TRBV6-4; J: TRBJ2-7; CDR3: CASSEVEGGQLYF; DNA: TGTGCCAGCAGTGAGGTGGAAGGGGGCCAGCTGTACTTC
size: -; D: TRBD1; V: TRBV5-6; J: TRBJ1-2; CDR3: CASSFDRGNYGYTF; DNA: TGTGCCAGCAGCTTCGACAGGGGTAACTATGGCTACACCTTC
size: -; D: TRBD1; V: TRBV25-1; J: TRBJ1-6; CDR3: CASSGRDSGNSPLHF; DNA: TGTGCCAGCAGTGGCCGGGACAGCGGGAATTCACCCCTCCACTTT
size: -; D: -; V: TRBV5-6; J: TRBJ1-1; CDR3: CASSSPRGLDTEAFF; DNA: TGTGCCAGCAGCTCCCCTAGGGGGTTGGACACTGAAGCTTTCTTT